This passage covers 25 T cell receptor beta chains from one sample sequenced in a study of T cell responses to AZD1222 COVID-19 vaccine (dated by TCRdb to the early 2020s). Explained via the paper, the time point label denotes: baseline before first vaccination. Receptors were amplified or captured by the immunoSEQ multiplex PCR assay. In its TCRdb copy, this immuneACCESS table keeps in-frame sequences only and misses some clones. Where compared with another copy, unresolved V genes explain less than half of these, and the others have no known cause. The sample yields approximately 100,000 clones; 90% to 95% were counted once. The ten largest clones take up roughly 2% of the sample. This sample comprised peripheral blood, obtained on day 0 of AZD1222 vaccination. The receptors were gathered from an adult in good health.

This chain connects TRBV30 to TRBJ1-2, with 11 positions matching TRBD1. The length of the CDR3 is 15 residues. Germline V gives CDR1 GTSNPN, CDR2 SVGIG (reference sequence). The V and J ends lost 2 bases and 7 bases, in that order; junction bases with no gene match: 9. The DNA for the CDR3 is TGTGCCTGGAGTTCCCGGACAGGGGGCGATGTTGGCTACACCTTC. The encoded protein is CAWSSRTGGDVGYTF.

The chain joins TRBV2 to TRBJ1-2; D call uncertain. V gave up 6 bases and J gave up 8 bases, with 16 bases separating them. CDR3 length equals 13 residues. Germline CDR1 and CDR2: SNHLY and FYNNEI. The CDR3: CASSAALTEGYTF. CDR3 DNA: TGTGCCAGCAGCGCAGCCTTAACAGAGGGCTACACCTTC.

The gene calls are TRBV6-2 or TRBV6-3 and TRBJ2-7; no clear D. The CDR3 spans 13 residues. The V end was cut by 2 bases, the J end by 7 bases, with 12 bases between. The germline gives CDR1 MNHEY, CDR2 SVGEGT. The CDR3 DNA sequence: TGTGCCAGCAGTTACGGGTGGTCGCTGGAGCAGTACTTC. It specifies CASSYGWSLEQYF.

DNA for the CDR3: TGCGCCAGCAGCTTCCGGGACCCCTCCTACAATGAGCAGTTCTTC. This encodes CASSFRDPSYNEQFF. J is TRBJ2-1 and V is TRBV5-1; the D gene could be TRBD1 or TRBD2 (5 bases each). The CDR3 spans 15 residues. CDR1 and CDR2 from the germline V gene are SGHRS and YFSETQ. Trimming took off 2 bases at V and 0 bases at J, with 9 bases between the two ends.

The CDR3 reads CASSHDRVNYGYTF. The CDR3 nucleotides read TGTGCCAGCAGCCACGACAGGGTCAACTATGGCTACACCTTC. J is TRBJ1-2 and V is TRBV7-9, with TRBD1 matching over 7 bases. J gave up 2 bases and V 5 bases, and 5 bases lay outside the gene matches. This CDR3 has 14 amino acids. Looked up from germline, CDR1 is SEHNR and CDR2 is FQNEAQ (reference sequence).

The rearrangement links TRBV19 to TRBJ1-6; D call uncertain. Germline CDR1 LNHDA, CDR2 SQIVND (reference sequence). Trimming removed 7 bases at V and 7 bases at J, with 11 bases between. This CDR3 is 13 amino acids long. The CDR3 DNA sequence: TGTGCCAGTAAAGGTGGAGGAAATTCACCCCTCCACTTT. Its translation: CASKGGGNSPLHF.

The rearrangement links TRBV6-2 or TRBV6-3 to TRBJ1-2, with D unresolved. Trimming removed 6 bases at V and 7 bases at J, with 27 bases between. The CDR3 covers 17 residues. Germline CDR1 MNHEY, CDR2 SVGEGT. Written as DNA, the CDR3 is TGTGCCAGCAGCGAGCCCCCCAGGTTTCGAGGGTCGGGTGGCTACACCTTC. It specifies CASSEPPRFRGSGGYTF.

The chain combines TRBV19 with TRBJ1-1, with a tentative D call TRBD1 (5 bases). Germline V CDR1 and CDR2: LNHDA, SQIVND (reference sequence). The V gene lost 6 bases and the J gene lost 4 bases, with 9 bases spanning the gap. The CDR3 runs 12 residues. The CDR3 sequence: CASRQGSTEAFF. CDR3 nucleotides: TGTGCCAGTAGGCAGGGAAGCACTGAAGCTTTCTTT.

The CDR3 loop reads CASSMPGHPNEKLFF. In DNA form, the CDR3 reads TGTGCCAGTAGTATGCCGGGACACCCTAATGAAAAACTGTTTTTT. The chain employs TRBV19 and TRBJ1-4; D is possibly TRBD1 (6 bases). CDR3 length equals 15 residues. The V and J ends lost 3 bases and 3 bases respectively, with 11 bases between them. The germline V gene encodes CDR1 LNHDA and CDR2 SQIVND (reference sequence).

This clone was found a few times. The chain joins TRBV7-9 to TRBJ2-7; TRBD1 matches 7 bases. The V gene's germline CDR1 is SEHNR and CDR2 FQNEAQ (reference sequence). This CDR3 comprises 16 residues. After removal of 2 bases from V and 6 bases from J, the junction contained 13 bases not matched to a gene. The CDR3 is CASSLSGLATGIEQYF. The CDR3 nucleotides are TGTGCCAGCAGCTTATCAGGGTTAGCGACAGGGATCGAGCAGTACTTC.

The chain recombines TRBV9 with TRBJ1-4; D is unresolved. CDR1 is SGDLS, CDR2 YYNGEE, per germline. The CDR3 is 14 residues long. Trimming took 4 bases from V and 5 from J, leaving 12 bases between them. CDR3 bases: TGTGCCAGCAGCCCAGGTGGTCGGAATGAAAAACTGTTTTTT. It specifies CASSPGGRNEKLFF. The full variable domain, with the rest looked up from reference TRBV9 and TRBJ1-4, is DSGVTQTPKHLITATGQRVTLRCSPRSGDLSVYWYQQSLDQGLQFLIQYYNGEERAKGNILERFSAQQFPDLHSELNLSSLELGDSALYFCASSPGGRNEKLFFGSGTQLSVL.

J is TRBJ2-1 and V is TRBV27; D might be TRBD2 (5 bases). CDR3 length: 18 amino acids. Looked up from germline, CDR1 is MNHEY and CDR2 is SMNVEV (reference sequence). CDR3: CVQVAGLKYKSSYNEQFF. The CDR3 region has the DNA TGTGTCCAAGTGGCGGGCCTTAAATATAAAAGCTCCTACAATGAGCAGTTCTTC.

V is TRBV24-1 and J is TRBJ1-1, with TRBD1 identical over 11 bases. V was pared by 4 bases and J by 1 base, with 4 bases of the junction left unmatched. CDR1 is KGHDR, CDR2 SFDVKD, per germline. The CDR3 has 16 amino acids. DNA for the CDR3: TGTGCCACCAGTGACCGGGACAGGGGGGGGAACACTGAAGCTTTCTTT. It specifies CATSDRDRGGNTEAFF.

The V and J genes are TRBV15 and TRBJ2-1; 10 bases are a match to TRBD2. Germline trimming cut 4 bases from V and 0 bases from J; bases unmatched to any gene: 15. The germline V gene has CDR1 LNHNV and CDR2 YYDKDF (reference sequence). CDR3 length: 20 amino acids. CDR3 loop: CATSTRLGTSDLISYNEQFF. The CDR3 DNA follows: TGTGCCACCAGCACCCGCCTCGGGACTAGCGATTTGATCTCCTACAATGAGCAGTTCTTC. Full variable domain (outside the CDR3, taken from reference TRBV15 and TRBJ2-1): DAMVIQNPRYQVTQFGKPVTLSCSQTLNHNVMYWYQQKSSQAPKLLFHYYDKDFNNEADTPDNFQSRRPNTSFCFLDIRSPGLGDTAMYLCATSTRLGTSDLISYNEQFFGPGTRLTVL.

The chain uses TRBV5-8 and TRBJ2-5, with D perhaps matching TRBD2 (5 bases). Germline lookup yields CDR1 SGHTS and CDR2 YDEGEE. V lost 7 bases to trimming and J lost 6 bases, with 19 bases between them. This CDR3 spans 14 amino acids. The CDR3 coding sequence is TGTGCCAGCCAGGTCGGCAGGACTGGGAAGACCCAGTACTTC. Its protein is CASQVGRTGKTQYF. Full variable domain (remainder filled in from reference TRBV5-8 and TRBJ2-5): EAGVTQSPTHLIKTRGQQATLRCSPISGHTSVYWYQQALGLGLQFLLWYDEGEERNRGNFPPRFSGRQFPNYSSELNVNALELEDSALYLCASQVGRTGKTQYFGPGTRLLVL.

This clone was seen only a few times. The J gene is TRBJ2-1, the V gene TRBV5-4; TRBD1 aligns across 7 bases. This CDR3 is built from 16 residues. Germline assignment: CDR1 SGHNT and CDR2 YYREEE (reference sequence). V lost 3 bases to trimming and J lost 3 bases; unmatched junction nucleotides: 9. For the CDR3, the DNA is TGTGCCAGCAGCTCCGGGAAGGGGGCATTCTACAATGAGCAGTTCTTC. Protein: CASSSGKGAFYNEQFF.

Here the CDR3 reads CASSQDSAGNEQFF. As DNA, the CDR3 is TGTGCCAGCAGCCAGGACTCGGCTGGGAATGAGCAGTTCTTC. The chain couples TRBV11-3 to TRBJ2-1, with D possibly TRBD2 on 5 matching bases. The CDR3 totals 14 residues. Germline CDR1 reads SGHNT; CDR2 reads YENEEA. Trimming removed 5 bases at V and 7 bases at J, with 15 bases between.

The chain carries TRBV24-1 and TRBJ2-1; D not resolved. CDR3 length: 13 residues. CDR1 is KGHDR, CDR2 SFDVKD, per germline. The V gene lost 4 bases and the J gene lost 0 bases, with 3 bases spanning the gap. The DNA for the CDR3 is TGTGCCACCAGTGACGGCTCCTACAATGAGCAGTTCTTC. Protein sequence: CATSDGSYNEQFF.

This rearrangement joins TRBV5-6 to TRBJ2-5; D is perhaps TRBD2 (5 bases). V gave up 0 bases and J gave up 5 bases, with 8 bases separating them. The CDR3 totals 13 residues. Per germline, CDR1 SGHDT and CDR2 YYEEEE. The CDR3 region is CASSLGRGETQYF. The CDR3 nucleotides are TGTGCCAGCAGCTTGGGTCGCGGGGAGACCCAGTACTTC.

The V gene is TRBV12-3 or TRBV12-4, the J gene TRBJ1-6, with TRBD1 as a possible D gene (5 bases). This CDR3 has 12 amino acids. Trimming took 6 bases from V and 9 from J, leaving 9 bases between them. CDR3 sequence reads: CASSQGGSPLHF. CDR3 sequence (DNA): TGTGCCAGCAGCCAGGGTGGTTCACCCCTCCACTTT.

This chain uses TRBV7-2 with TRBJ2-6; no reliable D call. The ends were cut back, 2 bases at V and 0 bases at J, with 5 bases in the middle. The CDR3 totals 15 residues. Germline assignment: CDR1 SGHTA and CDR2 FQGNSA. CDR3 amino acids: CASSLRSSGANVLTF. CDR3 bases: TGTGCCAGCAGCTTACGAAGCTCTGGGGCCAACGTCCTGACTTTC. Based on the CDR3 plus reference TRBV7-2 and TRBJ2-6, the full variable domain is GAGVSQSPSNKVTEKGKDVELRCDPISGHTALYWYRQSLGQGLEFLIYFQGNSAPDKSGLPSDRFSAERTGGSVSTLTIQRTQQEDSAVYLCASSLRSSGANVLTFGAGSRLTVL.

The genes are TRBV27 and TRBJ1-3, with D perhaps TRBD1 (6 bases). Germline lookup yields CDR1 MNHEY and CDR2 SMNVEV (reference sequence). This CDR3 has 15 residues. Trimming pared 3 bases from V and 2 bases from J, leaving 11 bases between. In nucleotides, the CDR3 is TGTGCCAGCAGTTTCCACCCAGGGGCTGGAAACACCATATATTTT. The encoded protein is CASSFHPGAGNTIYF.

CDR3 coding DNA: TGTGCCAGCACCTACCGAGGAGATGGCTCCTACGAGCAGTACTTC. Translating gives CASTYRGDGSYEQYF. The chain links TRBV6-5 to TRBJ2-7, with D uncertain. CDR3 length: 15 amino acids. The V and J ends lost 7 bases and 0 bases respectively, with 16 bases between them. Germline CDR1 and CDR2: MNHEY and SVGAGI.

This rearrangement joins TRBV4-1 to TRBJ2-3; D remains ambiguous. The CDR3 covers 16 residues. V was cut by 0 bases and J by 0 bases, with 10 bases left in between. The germline V gene encodes CDR1 MGHRA and CDR2 YSYEKL. The CDR3 spells CASSQDRPFSTDTQYF. CDR3 sequence (DNA): TGCGCCAGCAGCCAAGATCGTCCGTTCAGCACAGATACGCAGTATTTT.

The CDR3 here is CASSIGGADTQYF. CDR3 bases: TGTGCCAGCTCCATAGGGGGCGCAGATACGCAGTATTTT. The chain combines TRBV27 with TRBJ2-3, with 7 bases that match TRBD1. The CDR3 loop spans 13 amino acids. Germline-derived CDR1 and CDR2 are MNHEY and SMNVEV (reference sequence). The V segment lost 8 bases and the J segment 4 bases; nucleotides outside the gene matches: 6.